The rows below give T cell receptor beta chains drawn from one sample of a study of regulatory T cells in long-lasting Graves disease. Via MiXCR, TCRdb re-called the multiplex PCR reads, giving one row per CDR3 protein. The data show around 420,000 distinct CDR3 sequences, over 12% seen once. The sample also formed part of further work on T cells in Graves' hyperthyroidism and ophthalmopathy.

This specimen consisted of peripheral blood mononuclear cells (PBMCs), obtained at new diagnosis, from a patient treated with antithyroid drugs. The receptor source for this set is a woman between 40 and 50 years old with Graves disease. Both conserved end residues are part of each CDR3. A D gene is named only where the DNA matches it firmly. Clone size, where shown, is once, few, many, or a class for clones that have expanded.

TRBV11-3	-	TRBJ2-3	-	TGTGCCAGCAGCCGCCCCCCCGGGAGCACAGAATATGATACGCAGTATTTT	CASSRPPGSTEYDTQYF
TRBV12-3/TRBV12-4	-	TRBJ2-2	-	TGTGCCAGCAGTTTAGGGCTATTCACCGGGGAGCTGTTTTTT	CASSLGLFTGELFF
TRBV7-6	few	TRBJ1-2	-	TGTGCCAGCAGCTTGGGCGGCTCCTATGGCTACACCTTC	CASSLGGSYGYTF
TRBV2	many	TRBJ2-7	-	TGTGCCAGCAGTCCTTCCCTATCCTCCTACGAGCAGTACTTC	CASSPSLSSYEQYF
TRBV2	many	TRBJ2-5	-	TGTGCCAGCAGGTGGGAGACCCAGTACTTC	CASRWETQYF
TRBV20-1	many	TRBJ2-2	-	TGCAGTGCTAGAGATCGGCTCAGCCCCACCGGGGAGCTGTTTTTT	CSARDRLSPTGELFF
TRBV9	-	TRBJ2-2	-	TGTGCCAGCAGCCAAACAGGGTCGAACACCGGGGAGCTGTTTTTT	CASSQTGSNTGELFF
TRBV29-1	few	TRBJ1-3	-	TGCAGCGTTGAAGATCTAAGGGGTTACTCTGGAAACACCATATATTTT	CSVEDLRGYSGNTIYF
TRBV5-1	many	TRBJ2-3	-	TGCGCCAGCAGCTTAACCCTGAGACAGACAGATACGCAGTATTTT	CASSLTLRQTDTQYF
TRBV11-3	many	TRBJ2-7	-	TGTGCCAGCAGCTCCCCAGGATCTCCCTACGAGCAGTACTTC	CASSSPGSPYEQYF
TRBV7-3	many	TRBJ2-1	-	TGTGCCAGCAGCCGAACCTTTAACTCCTACAATGAGCAGTTCTTC	CASSRTFNSYNEQFF
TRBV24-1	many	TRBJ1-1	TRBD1	TGTGCCACCAGTGACCCCGGGACAGGGGGCACTGAAGCTTTCTTT	CATSDPGTGGTEAFF
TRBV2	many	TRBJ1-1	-	TGTGCCAGCAGTGTTAGGGTGGAGGGCACTGAAGCTTTCTTT	CASSVRVEGTEAFF
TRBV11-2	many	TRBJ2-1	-	TGTGCCAGCAGCTTAGAGTACTTCCCGGGGGATGAGCAGTTCTTC	CASSLEYFPGDEQFF
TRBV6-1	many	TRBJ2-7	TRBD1	TGTGCCAGCAGGCCCCAGGGGGTTCCCTACGAGCAGTACTTC	CASRPQGVPYEQYF
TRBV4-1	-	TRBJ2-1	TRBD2	TGCGCCAGCAAAAGCGGGAGTCATGAGCAGTTCTTC	CASKSGSHEQFF
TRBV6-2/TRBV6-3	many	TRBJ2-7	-	TGTGCCAGCAGTTACGCGGTGGCGATGCAGTACTTC	CASSYAVAMQYF
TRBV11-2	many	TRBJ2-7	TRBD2	TGTGCCAGCAGCCCTAGGTTGACTAGCGCGTACGAGCAGTACTTC	CASSPRLTSAYEQYF
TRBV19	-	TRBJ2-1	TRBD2	TGTGCCAGTAGGCAGACTAGCGGTTCCTACAATGAGCAGTTCTTC	CASRQTSGSYNEQFF
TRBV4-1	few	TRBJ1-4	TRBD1	TGCGCCAGCAGCCAAAAGGGGGACAGGGACTTCGCAACTAATGAAAAACTGTTTTTT	CASSQKGDRDFATNEKLFF
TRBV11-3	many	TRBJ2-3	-	TGTGCCAGCAGCACCCCCGGGACATCCACAGATACGCAGTATTTT	CASSTPGTSTDTQYF
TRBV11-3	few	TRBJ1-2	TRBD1	TGTGCCAGCAGCGGGCGGACAGGGCCCACTACCAACTACACCTTC	CASSGRTGPTTNYTF